Sequencing of this T cell receptor beta chain was carried out in a study of control samples from healthy donors and cancer patients. Germline V lookup: CDR1 SGHRS, CDR2 YFSETQ. The V segment lost 3 bases and the J segment 4 bases; nucleotides outside the gene matches: 7. The CDR3 contains 17 residues. Sequencing was performed with immunoSEQ multiplex PCR; in TCRdb, only in-frame clones are kept and a portion is missing. Among tens of thousands of clones listed, approximately 87% were seen once. Sequenced input: blood. The chain joins TRBV5-1 to TRBJ2-3; 14 positions match TRBD2. The clonotype originates from a man aged 50 to 59 in good health. The CDR3 DNA reads as TGCGCCAGCAGCTCATACACGACTAGCGGGAGGGCAGATACGCAGTATTTT. Translating it yields CASSSYTTSGRADTQYF.